This T cell receptor beta chain is drawn from a study of Graves' ophthalmopathy and Graves' hyperthyroidism. Over 18 months of follow-up, stable hyperthyroidism required that no ophthalmopathy appear. This clonotype has a count of ten or more. The CDR3 extends over 16 amino acids. The junction had 10 bases not matched to a gene; V was cut back by 6 bases and J by 3 bases. TCR beta CDR3 amplification used RNA transcripts. An opening RT-PCR round employed HTBI primers and preceded a second-round multiplex PCR. From the multiplex PCR reads, TCRdb called clonotypes with MiXCR, one entry per CDR3 protein. The data show about 370,000 distinct CDR3 sequences, roughly a sixth seen once.

This receptor was obtained from an adult woman with stable Graves' hyperthyroidism. The sample comprised peripheral blood. The chain employs TRBV12-3 or TRBV12-4 and TRBJ1-2; 10 nucleotides line up with TRBD1. CDR3 DNA: TGTGCCAGCAGCCACCGGACAGGGGGAATGGACTATGGCTACACCTTC. Its protein product is CASSHRTGGMDYGYTF.